Presented here are 23 T cell receptor beta chains from one specimen sequenced in a study of blood T cell repertoires in COVID-19 (dated by TCRdb to the early 2020s). Library preparation used the immunoSEQ multiplex PCR assay. Drawn from immuneACCESS, this table holds only the in-frame rearrangements with V and J called that TCRdb kept. Clones are partly lost; checked studies trace under half to an unresolved V gene and leave the rest unexplained. Across this sample there are approximately 220,000 clones, with around 84% seen only once. Roughly 5% of the sample belongs to the ten largest clones. Sequencing input: peripheral blood. Receptor source: a woman aged 55 to 70 who had recovered from COVID-19.

The rearrangement links TRBV6-5 to TRBJ2-7; 9 bases align to TRBD1. With V trimmed by 5 bases and J by 3 bases, 8 bases remained unmatched. Germline V gene data show CDR1 as MNHEY and CDR2 as SVGAGI. This CDR3 comprises 15 residues. CDR3 region: CASSPPGQGHYEQYF. The CDR3 DNA follows: TGTGCCAGCAGTCCTCCGGGACAGGGTCACTACGAGCAGTACTTC.

The chain couples TRBV2 to TRBJ1-6; no clear D. V was pared by 3 bases and J by 5 bases, with 8 bases between. Germline CDR1 reads SNHLY; CDR2 reads FYNNEI. The CDR3 runs to 14 residues. CDR3 amino acids: CASSEKDNNSPLHF. The CDR3 DNA follows: TGTGCCAGCAGTGAGAAAGACAATAATTCACCCCTCCACTTT. The entire variable domain, with the rest obtained from reference TRBV2 and TRBJ1-6, is as follows: EPEVTQTPSHQVTQMGQEVILRCVPISNHLYFYWYRQILGQKVEFLVSFYNNEISEKSEIFDDQFSVERPDGSNFTLKIRSTKLEDSAMYFCASSEKDNNSPLHFGNGTRLTVT.

The rearrangement links TRBV9 to TRBJ2-1; D ambiguous. The CDR3 is 14 amino acids. Germline CDR1 and CDR2: SGDLS and YYNGEE. V was pared by 2 bases and J by 1 base, with 7 bases between. The CDR3 nucleotides are TGTGCCAGCAGCGTGGCTCCGTCCTACAATGAGCAGTTCTTC. Protein sequence: CASSVAPSYNEQFF.

This chain connects TRBV6-5 to TRBJ1-2; TRBD1 might be the D (5 bases). With 0 bases removed from V and 5 bases from J, the gap between germline ends came to 16 bases. CDR1 and CDR2 (germline): MNHEY, SVGAGI. The CDR3 consists of 16 residues. The DNA of the CDR3 is TGTGCCAGCAGTTACTCGCTCTTAGCAGGGTGGTATGGCTACACCTTC. The encoded protein is CASSYSLLAGWYGYTF.

This clone showed up just once. This sequence joins TRBV19 and TRBJ1-1; no definite D call. Germline loops: CDR1 LNHDA, CDR2 SQIVND (reference sequence). The V and J ends lost 5 bases and 4 bases respectively, with 5 bases between them. The CDR3 totals 11 residues. The chain's CDR3 is CASSGRTEAFF. As DNA, the CDR3 is TGTGCCAGTAGTGGGCGCACTGAAGCTTTCTTT.

About this clone itself: Its ends do not fully match the called genes, so a read error is possible. This sequence joins TRBV6-2 or TRBV6-3 and TRBJ1-6; D is unresolved. Germline CDR1 MNHEY, CDR2 SVGEGT. This CDR3 has 15 amino acids. The CDR3 nucleotides read TGTGCCAGCAGTTTCAGGTCCTCCTTTAATTCACCCCTCCACTTT. This gives the protein CASSFRSSFNSPLHF.

The chain combines TRBV6-1 with TRBJ1-6; D is undetermined. The germline gives CDR1 MNHNS, CDR2 SASEGT. V was cut by 1 base and J by 0 bases, with 10 bases left in between. This CDR3 contains 17 residues. The CDR3 nucleotides are TGTGCCAGCAGTGAAGTAGCGGTGAGCTCCTATAATTCACCCCTCCACTTT. Protein product: CASSEVAVSSYNSPLHF.

The chain links TRBV29-1 to TRBJ2-3, with D maybe TRBD2 (6 bases). The CDR3 covers 13 residues. Germline lookup yields CDR1 SQVTM and CDR2 ANQGSEA. V was pared by 6 bases and J by 1 base, with 11 bases between. CDR3 in amino acids: CSVGTEGTDTQYF. DNA for the CDR3: TGCAGCGTCGGGACTGAGGGCACAGATACGCAGTATTTT.

The gene calls are TRBV27 and TRBJ2-1; 12 nucleotides line up with TRBD1. The germline V gene encodes CDR1 MNHEY and CDR2 SMNVEV (reference sequence). The CDR3 runs 20 residues. Trimming removed 5 bases from V and 0 bases from J; junction bases left unmatched: 14. The chain's CDR3 is CASSPPSGQGAVSSYNEQFF. CDR3 DNA sequence: TGTGCCAGCAGTCCTCCCTCGGGACAGGGGGCGGTCAGCTCCTACAATGAGCAGTTCTTC.

DNA of the CDR3: TGTGCCACCAGCAGGGACAGGGGGGTTGAAAAACTGTTTTTT. Its protein is CATSRDRGVEKLFF. The gene calls are TRBV15 and TRBJ1-4, with TRBD1 matching over 10 bases. Germline V gene data show CDR1 as LNHNV and CDR2 as YYDKDF (reference sequence). The V segment lost 3 bases and the J segment 7 bases; nucleotides outside the gene matches: 2. The length of the CDR3 is 14 residues.

The chain uses TRBV7-3 and TRBJ2-3; D unresolved. Germline V CDR1 and CDR2: SGHTA, FQGTGA. V was trimmed by 4 bases and J by 8 bases, leaving 13 bases between them. The CDR3 is 13 residues long. The CDR3, as DNA: TGTGCCAGCAGCTCCCACAGAGACGGTACGCAGTATTTT. This codes for CASSSHRDGTQYF.

The chain employs TRBV6-2 or TRBV6-3 and TRBJ2-3; possibly TRBD1 for D (5 bases). Germline V lookup: CDR1 MNHEY, CDR2 SVGEGT. The V gene lost 2 bases and the J gene lost 2 bases, with 11 bases spanning the gap. The CDR3 extends over 15 amino acids. CDR3 loop: CASSYGATDTDTQYF. CDR3 coding DNA: TGTGCCAGCAGTTACGGGGCTACAGACACAGATACGCAGTATTTT.

V usage is TRBV4-1 and J usage is TRBJ1-2; D is uncertain. Trimming stripped 3 bases from V and 0 bases from J, with 8 bases between. Germline CDR1 MGHRA, CDR2 YSYEKL. The CDR3 covers 14 residues. CDR3 in amino acids: CASSQAIANYGYTF. Here the CDR3 DNA reads TGCGCCAGCAGCCAGGCAATTGCTAACTATGGCTACACCTTC.

This clone was recorded a few times. The V and J genes are TRBV6-5 and TRBJ1-5; tentatively, D is TRBD1 (5 bases). The CDR3 is 13 residues long. Trimming left V 6 bases short and J 5 bases short, with 11 bases between. Looked up from germline, CDR1 is MNHEY and CDR2 is SVGAGI. In DNA, the CDR3 is TGTGCCAGCAGCGATCGGGGGGATCAGCCCCAGCATTTT. Translating it yields CASSDRGDQPQHF.

This chain uses TRBV10-3 with TRBJ2-3; TRBD1 matches 9 bases. The CDR3 contains 16 residues. J was trimmed by 1 base and V by 3 bases; bases with no gene match: 5. Germline CDR1 reads ENHRY; CDR2 reads SYGVKD. This CDR3 reads CAISDQDRGGTDTQYF. In nucleotides, the CDR3 is TGTGCCATCAGTGATCAGGACAGGGGTGGCACAGATACGCAGTATTTT.

V is TRBV10-3 and J is TRBJ2-3; 7 nucleotides align to TRBD1. The CDR3 is 13 residues long. Trimming at V came to 10 bases and at J to 9 bases, leaving 13 bases not matched to a gene. Germline V CDR1 and CDR2: ENHRY, SYGVKD. The CDR3 coding sequence is TGTGCCACCGGGACAGAACAACCGGGGACGCAGTATTTT. The encoded protein is CATGTEQPGTQYF.

The chain joins TRBV6-5 to TRBJ2-7, with 8 bases lining up with TRBD1. The CDR3 runs 14 residues. J was trimmed by 3 bases and V by 3 bases; bases with no gene match: 4. From germline, CDR1 is MNHEY and CDR2 SVGAGI. The CDR3 coding sequence is TGTGCCAGCAGTTATGGGACAGGAGTCTACGAGCAGTACTTC. Protein: CASSYGTGVYEQYF.

As regards this clone: Other DNA sequences in this sample translate to the same CDR3. This chain joins TRBV12-3 or TRBV12-4 and TRBJ1-5; D is unresolved. V was shortened by 3 bases and J by 6 bases, with 6 bases between the two germline ends. The CDR3 length is 12 residues. The CDR3 is CASSFSGQPQHF. The DNA for the CDR3 is TGTGCCAGCAGTTTTTCAGGTCAGCCCCAGCATTTT.

In its sample, this clone was seen once. The V call is TRBV6-1, the J call TRBJ1-2, with D possibly matching TRBD1 (5 bases). Germline V gene data show CDR1 as MNHNS and CDR2 as SASEGT. There are 14 residues in the CDR3. Trimming took 0 bases from V and 5 from J, leaving 10 bases between them. The CDR3 region has the DNA TGTGCCAGCAGTGAAGCGCTTCGGGGGTATGGCTACACCTTC. Translated: CASSEALRGYGYTF.

As for this clone: One end of the junction varies from germline; a read error may be responsible. CDR3 loop: CASSHGGHSAF. The CDR3 bases are TGTGCCAGCAGCCATGGAGGCCACTCCGCCTTC. The V and J genes are TRBV3-1 (or the pseudogene TRBV3-2) and TRBJ1-2, with unresolved D. The CDR3 runs 11 residues. Germline assignment: CDR1 LGHDT and CDR2 YNNKEL (reference sequence).

The CDR3 DNA is TGTGCCAGCAGGGAGATACAGGGAATGTACGAGCAGTACTTC. Its protein is CASREIQGMYEQYF. J is TRBJ2-7 and V is TRBV6-5; D is possibly TRBD1 (6 bases). Trimming cost V 6 bases and J 4 bases, with 16 bases left between them. Looked up from germline, CDR1 is MNHEY and CDR2 is SVGAGI. The CDR3 covers 14 residues.

J is TRBJ2-7 and V is TRBV30; 9 bases fit TRBD2. The germline V gene encodes CDR1 GTSNPN and CDR2 SVGIG (reference sequence). This CDR3 region has 11 residues. J lost 13 bases, V lost 3 bases, and 7 bases had no gene match. CDR3 sequence reads: CAWRAAGGDYF. The CDR3 DNA sequence: TGTGCCTGGAGAGCAGCGGGGGGCGACTACTTC.

This clone has a single count. V usage is TRBV13 and J usage is TRBJ1-6; D unresolved. Germline-derived CDR1 and CDR2 are PRHDT and FYEKMQ (reference sequence). The CDR3 covers 12 residues. Between the trimmed V and J ends, which lost 4 bases and 9 bases, there was a span of 7 bases. This CDR3 is CASSSQFSPLHF. The CDR3 DNA sequence: TGTGCCAGCAGCTCCCAATTTTCACCCCTCCACTTT.